The text below deals with one T cell receptor (beta chain). Its antigen is not known. The diagnostic criteria for definite or probable disease, as recently defined, were met by the patients with Susac syndrome. It was with random hexamers that roughly 0.5 to 1 ug RNA was reverse transcribed. TCRdb re-derived calls from the immunoSEQ multiplex PCR reads in MiXCR, one entry per CDR3 protein. The sample lists 95,000 to 150,000 distinct CDR3 sequences, just under 95% occurring once. This entry comes from a study of CD8 T cells in Susac syndrome. Study details: Treatment status at blood draw for the Susac syndrome patients was therapy-naive, corticosteroids, or intravenous immunoglobulin alone.

Whole-study findings and limits: Peak Susac CD8+ clonal expansion was seen in TEMRA cells and active patients.

With 6 bases removed from V and 2 bases from J, the gap between germline ends came to 8 bases. The CDR3 sequence is 12 residues long. The sequence derives from a human donor with Susac syndrome. This chain links TRBV12-3 or TRBV12-4 with TRBJ2-7; D ambiguous. Sequencing was performed on CD8+ T cells from PBMCs. The CDR3 sequence: CASSADTYEQYF. CDR3 coding DNA: TGTGCCAGCAGCGCCGATACCTACGAGCAGTACTTC.